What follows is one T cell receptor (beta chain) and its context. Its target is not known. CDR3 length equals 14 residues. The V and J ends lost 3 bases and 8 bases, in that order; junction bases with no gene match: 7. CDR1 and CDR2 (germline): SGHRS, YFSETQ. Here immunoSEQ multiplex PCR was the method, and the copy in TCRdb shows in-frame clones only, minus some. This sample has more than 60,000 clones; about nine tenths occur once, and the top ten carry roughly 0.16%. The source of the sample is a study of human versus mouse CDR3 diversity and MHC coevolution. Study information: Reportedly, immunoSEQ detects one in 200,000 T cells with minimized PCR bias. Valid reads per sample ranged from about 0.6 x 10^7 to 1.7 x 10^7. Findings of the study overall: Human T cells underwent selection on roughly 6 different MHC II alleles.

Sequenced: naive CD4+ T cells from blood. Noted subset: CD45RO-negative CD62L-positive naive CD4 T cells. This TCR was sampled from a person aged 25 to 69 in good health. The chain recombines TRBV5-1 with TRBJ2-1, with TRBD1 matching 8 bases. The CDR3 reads CASSSKTGADEQFF. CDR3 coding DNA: TGCGCCAGCAGCTCGAAGACAGGGGCAGATGAGCAGTTCTTC. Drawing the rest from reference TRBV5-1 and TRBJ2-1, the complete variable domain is KAGVTQTPRYLIKTRGQQVTLSCSPISGHRSVSWYQQTPGQGLQFLFEYFSETQRNKGNFPGRFSGRQFSNSRSEMNVSTLELGDSALYLCASSSKTGADEQFFGPGTRLTVL.